The 16 T cell receptor beta chains below come from one sample, sequenced in a study of blood T cell repertoires in COVID-19 (dated by TCRdb to about 2020). The receptor library was made with the immunoSEQ multiplex PCR assay. Drawn from immuneACCESS, this table holds only the in-frame rearrangements with V and J called that TCRdb kept. Clones are partly lost; checked studies trace under half to an unresolved V gene and leave the rest unexplained. This sample has approximately 300,000 clones in its table, and about 89% of those were observed once. The top ten clones comprise 6.4% of the sample. Sequencing was performed on peripheral blood. These receptors originate from a man aged 18 to 30 who had recovered from COVID-19.

The chain uses TRBV19 and TRBJ2-3, with TRBD2 matching over 7 bases. Per germline, CDR1 LNHDA and CDR2 SQIVND (reference sequence). Trimming at V came to 5 bases and at J to 0 bases, leaving 5 bases not matched to a gene. The length of the CDR3 is 15 residues. The CDR3 loop reads CASSWRGGSTDTQYF. The CDR3 nucleotides read TGTGCCAGTAGTTGGCGGGGAGGGAGCACAGATACGCAGTATTTT. Using reference TRBV19 and TRBJ2-3 for the parts outside the CDR3, the full variable domain is DGGITQSPKYLFRKEGQNVTLSCEQNLNHDAMYWYRQDPGQGLRLIYYSQIVNDFQKGDIAEGYSVSREKKESFPLTVTSAQKNPTAFYLCASSWRGGSTDTQYFGPGTRLTVL.

This clone has just one count. V is TRBV12-3 or TRBV12-4 and J is TRBJ1-5; no definite D call. The CDR3 runs 13 residues. The ends were cut back, 6 bases at V and 4 bases at J, with 10 bases in the middle. CDR3 in amino acids: CASSLRPNQPQHF. As DNA, the CDR3 is TGTGCCAGCAGCTTACGTCCGAATCAGCCCCAGCATTTT.

The chain couples TRBV30 to TRBJ1-4, with D perhaps TRBD1 (6 bases). The CDR3 length is 16 residues. CDR1 and CDR2 (germline): GTSNPN, SVGIG (reference sequence). Trimming removed 5 bases from V and 7 bases from J, with 23 bases in between. CDR3 loop: CAWSKAGTPRGEKLFF. The CDR3 nucleotides read TGTGCCTGGTCAAAAGCTGGAACCCCCAGGGGTGAAAAACTGTTTTTT.

The sample holds a few counts of this clone. This chain joins TRBV2 and TRBJ1-1; D is ambiguous. Germline CDR1 SNHLY, CDR2 FYNNEI. CDR3 size: 16 residues. V was shortened by 0 bases and J by 2 bases, with 13 bases between the two germline ends. The DNA of the CDR3 is TGTGCCAGCAGTGAAGCGAAACCGGGATCAAACACTGAAGCTTTCTTT. Its protein product is CASSEAKPGSNTEAFF.

The V call is TRBV5-8, the J call TRBJ1-1; D may be TRBD1 (6 bases). Trimming stripped 2 bases from V and 5 bases from J, with 19 bases between. The CDR3 loop spans 16 amino acids. CDR1 and CDR2 (germline): SGHTS, YDEGEE. The CDR3 bases are TGTGCCAGCAGCTTTGCCCCACAGGGTTGGATAACTGAAGCTTTCTTT. Encoded protein: CASSFAPQGWITEAFF.

This chain uses TRBV6-5 with TRBJ1-1, with 7 bases that match TRBD1. Unmatched junction bases numbered 2, after V lost 6 bases and J lost 4 bases. The V gene's germline CDR1 is MNHEY and CDR2 SVGAGI. The CDR3 spans 12 residues. The CDR3 DNA sequence: TGTGCCAGCAGATACAGGGGCACTGAAGCTTTCTTT. Its protein product is CASRYRGTEAFF.

The count of this clone is one. The chain uses TRBV27 and TRBJ2-7; D is perhaps TRBD1 (6 bases). Between the trimmed V and J ends, which lost 5 bases and 5 bases, there was a span of 10 bases. The germline V gene has CDR1 MNHEY and CDR2 SMNVEV (reference sequence). The CDR3 runs 12 residues. CDR3 nucleotide sequence: TGTGCCAGCAGTCCCAGGGGCCACGAGCAGTACTTC. Protein: CASSPRGHEQYF.

Ten or more counts support this clone. This specimen includes other DNA sequences encoding the same CDR3. This rearrangement joins TRBV6-4 to TRBJ2-1; TRBD1 agrees at 11 bases. The CDR3 loop spans 14 amino acids. V shed 6 bases, J shed 6 bases, and the junction held 4 bases outside the gene matches. CDR1 and CDR2 (germline): MRHNA, SNTAGT. The CDR3 bases are TGTGCCAGCAGCTCCGGGACAGGGGGCAATGAGCAGTTCTTC. Translating gives CASSSGTGGNEQFF.

V and J are TRBV2 and TRBJ2-1, with 7 nucleotides matching TRBD1. V lost 5 bases and J lost 5; bases outside the gene matches: 3. Germline assignment: CDR1 SNHLY and CDR2 FYNNEI. The CDR3 spans 13 residues. The chain's CDR3 is CASSRDRNNEQFF. As DNA, the CDR3 is TGTGCCAGCAGTAGGGACAGAAACAATGAGCAGTTCTTC.

This clone showed up just once. This sequence joins TRBV5-4 and TRBJ2-7; 9 bases agree with TRBD2. Germline CDR1 reads SGHNT; CDR2 reads YYREEE (reference sequence). This CDR3 comprises 16 residues. V was clipped by 2 bases and J by 1 base; unmatched bases: 7. For the CDR3, the DNA is TGTGCCAGCAGCTTCGGGCGGGAGGGTCCTTCCTACGAGCAGTACTTC. It encodes CASSFGREGPSYEQYF.

The chain carries TRBV6-5 and TRBJ2-3; 8 nucleotides line up with TRBD1. V shed 6 bases and J 3 bases; nucleotides not matched to a gene: 5. The CDR3 sequence is 14 residues long. The germline V gene encodes CDR1 MNHEY and CDR2 SVGAGI. CDR3 sequence (DNA): TGTGCCAGCAGGTACAGGGGGTGGACAGATACGCAGTATTTT. This translates into CASRYRGWTDTQYF.

The CDR3 loop reads CSASGASRDEQYF. In nucleotides, the CDR3 is TGCAGTGCCAGTGGGGCTAGCCGGGACGAGCAGTACTTC. This rearrangement joins TRBV20-1 to TRBJ2-7; D possibly matches TRBD1 or TRBD2 (5 bases each). Trimming took off 6 bases at V and 5 bases at J, with 17 bases between the two ends. In germline, CDR1 is DFQATT, CDR2 SNEGSKA (reference sequence). This CDR3 is 13 amino acids long.

The rearrangement joins TRBV25-1 to TRBJ2-7; D is unclear. Germline V CDR1 and CDR2: MGHDK, SYGVNS. CDR3 length equals 13 residues. Trimming removed 8 bases at V and 0 bases at J, with 11 bases between. The CDR3 reads CASRLPYSYEQYF. The CDR3 DNA reads as TGTGCCAGCCGACTCCCTTACTCCTACGAGCAGTACTTC.

The rearrangement uses TRBV7-2 and TRBJ1-1; no reliable D call. The CDR3 has 16 amino acids. Trimming cost V 5 bases and J 4 bases, with 20 bases left between them. The germline gives CDR1 SGHTA, CDR2 FQGNSA. The CDR3 region is CASSPFRASIGTEAFF. CDR3 in DNA: TGTGCCAGCAGCCCATTTAGAGCTAGTATCGGCACTGAAGCTTTCTTT.

The rearrangement links TRBV7-2 to TRBJ2-5; a possible D gene is TRBD2 (7 bases). Trimming stripped 4 bases from V and 5 bases from J, with 14 bases between. This CDR3 comprises 14 residues. CDR1 and CDR2 (germline): SGHTA, FQGNSA. The CDR3 spells CASSSPGGDETQYF. CDR3 bases: TGTGCCAGCAGCTCGCCGGGGGGCGATGAGACCCAGTACTTC.

The chain is built from TRBV6-5 and TRBJ2-7, with 9 bases matching TRBD1. The CDR3 is 14 amino acids. The J segment lost 2 bases and the V segment lost 2 bases, leaving 1 base of the junction unmatched. Germline CDR1 reads MNHEY; CDR2 reads SVGAGI. The CDR3 region has the DNA TGTGCCAGCAGTTACGGGGACAGGGCCTACGAGCAGTACTTC. Amino acids: CASSYGDRAYEQYF.